What follows is one T cell receptor (beta chain) and its context. This sample was taken from a study of shared clonotypes between healthy human individuals. In the study overall: A couple of women and a few men aged 18 to 49 made up the donors.

Original analysis: Junction-only immunoSEQ sequences carried no quality scores, so filtering differed. Using immunoSEQ multiplex PCR, the repertoire was profiled, and TCRdb retains in-frame clones only, with some absent. The V and J calls and clone size are taken from that table; D and trimming were inferred from the DNA. The sample records approximately 470,000 clones, approximately 78% being singletons. The germline V gene encodes CDR1 SEHNR and CDR2 FQNEAQ (reference sequence). CDR3 size: 15 residues. The V gene end was trimmed by 5 bases and the J gene end by 7 bases; junction bases not matched to a gene: 12. Only Caucasian adults living in Nashville, Tennessee served as donors.

This receptor was taken from a woman in her forties in good health. Some clones in this sample may be carry-over from other donors' samples. The chain recombines TRBV7-9 with TRBJ1-2, with 8 bases matching TRBD1. Sequencing was done on a sample of PBMCs. The CDR3 region is CASSPPSRGLSGYTF. The CDR3 nucleotides are TGTGCCAGCAGCCCTCCAAGCAGGGGGCTAAGTGGCTACACCTTC.